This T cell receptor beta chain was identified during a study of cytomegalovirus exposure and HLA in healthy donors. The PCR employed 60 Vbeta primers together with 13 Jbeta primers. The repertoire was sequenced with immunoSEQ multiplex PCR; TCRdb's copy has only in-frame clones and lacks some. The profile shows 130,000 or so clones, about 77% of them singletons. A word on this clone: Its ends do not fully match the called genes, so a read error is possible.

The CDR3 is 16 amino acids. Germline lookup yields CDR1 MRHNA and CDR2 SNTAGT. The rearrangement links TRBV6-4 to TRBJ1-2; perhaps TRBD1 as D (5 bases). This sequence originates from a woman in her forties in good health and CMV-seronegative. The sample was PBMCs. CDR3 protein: CASSDGPGWGNYGYPF. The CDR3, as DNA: TGTGCCAGCAGTGATGGGCCCGGATGGGGCAACTATGGCTACCCCTTC.